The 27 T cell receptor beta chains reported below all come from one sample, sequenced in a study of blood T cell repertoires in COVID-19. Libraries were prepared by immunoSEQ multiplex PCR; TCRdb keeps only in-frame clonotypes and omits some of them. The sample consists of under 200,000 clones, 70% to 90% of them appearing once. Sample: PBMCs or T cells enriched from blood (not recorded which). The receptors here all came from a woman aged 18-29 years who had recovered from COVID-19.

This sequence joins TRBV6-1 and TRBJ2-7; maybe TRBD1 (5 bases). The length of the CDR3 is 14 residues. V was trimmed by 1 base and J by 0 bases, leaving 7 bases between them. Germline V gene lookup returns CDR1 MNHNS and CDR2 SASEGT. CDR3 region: CASSEGGSSYEQYF. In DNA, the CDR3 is TGTGCCAGCAGTGAAGGGGGCAGCTCCTACGAGCAGTACTTC.

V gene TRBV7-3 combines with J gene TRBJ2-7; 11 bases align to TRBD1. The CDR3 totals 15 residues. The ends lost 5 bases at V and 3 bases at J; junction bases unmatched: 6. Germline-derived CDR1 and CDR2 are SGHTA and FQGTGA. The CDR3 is CASSSWDRGVYEQYF. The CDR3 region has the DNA TGTGCCAGCAGCAGCTGGGACAGGGGGGTCTACGAGCAGTACTTC.

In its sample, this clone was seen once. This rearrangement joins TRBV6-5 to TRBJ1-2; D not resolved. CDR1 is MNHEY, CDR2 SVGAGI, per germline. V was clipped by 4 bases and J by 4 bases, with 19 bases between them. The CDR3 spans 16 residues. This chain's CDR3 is CASSFDTPRRGYGYTF. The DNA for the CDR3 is TGTGCCAGCAGTTTCGATACGCCTCGCCGGGGCTATGGCTACACCTTC.

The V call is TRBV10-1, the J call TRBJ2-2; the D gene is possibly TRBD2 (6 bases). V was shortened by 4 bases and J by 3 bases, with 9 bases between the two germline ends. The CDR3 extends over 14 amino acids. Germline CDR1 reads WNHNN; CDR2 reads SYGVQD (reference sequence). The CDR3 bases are TGCGCCAGCAGTGGGGACTCCCACACCGGGGAGCTGTTTTTT. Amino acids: CASSGDSHTGELFF.

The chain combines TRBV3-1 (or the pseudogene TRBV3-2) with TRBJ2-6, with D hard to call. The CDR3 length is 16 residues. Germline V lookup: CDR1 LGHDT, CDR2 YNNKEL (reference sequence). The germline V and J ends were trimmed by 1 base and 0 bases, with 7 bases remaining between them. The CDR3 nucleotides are TGTGCCAGCAGCCAAGGGGCAGGCTCTGGGGCCAACGTCCTGACTTTC. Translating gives CASSQGAGSGANVLTF.

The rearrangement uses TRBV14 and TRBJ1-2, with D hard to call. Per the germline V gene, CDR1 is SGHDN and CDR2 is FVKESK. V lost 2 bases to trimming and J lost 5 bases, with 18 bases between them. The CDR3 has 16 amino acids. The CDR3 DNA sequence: TGTGCCAGCAGCCAAAAAACTTCGCCCCTTTTGTATGGCTACACCTTC. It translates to CASSQKTSPLLYGYTF.

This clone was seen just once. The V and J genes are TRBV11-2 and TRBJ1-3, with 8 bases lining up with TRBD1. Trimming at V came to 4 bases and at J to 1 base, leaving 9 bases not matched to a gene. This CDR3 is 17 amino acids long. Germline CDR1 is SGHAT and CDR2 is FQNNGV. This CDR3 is CASSSGPTGGSGNTIYF. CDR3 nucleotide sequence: TGTGCCAGCAGCTCCGGTCCTACAGGGGGATCTGGAAACACCATATATTTT.

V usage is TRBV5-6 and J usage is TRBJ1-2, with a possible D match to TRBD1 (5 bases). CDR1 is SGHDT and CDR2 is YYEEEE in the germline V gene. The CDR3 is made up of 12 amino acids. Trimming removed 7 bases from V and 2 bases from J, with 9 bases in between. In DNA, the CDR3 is TGTGCCAGCCAGGACAAGAACTATGGCTACACCTTC. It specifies CASQDKNYGYTF.

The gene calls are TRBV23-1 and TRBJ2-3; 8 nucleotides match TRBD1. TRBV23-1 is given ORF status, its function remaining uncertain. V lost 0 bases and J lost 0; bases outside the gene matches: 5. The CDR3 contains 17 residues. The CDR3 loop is CASSQSWGQVSTDTQYF. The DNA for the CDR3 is TGCGCCAGCAGTCAATCGTGGGGACAGGTTAGCACAGATACGCAGTATTTT.

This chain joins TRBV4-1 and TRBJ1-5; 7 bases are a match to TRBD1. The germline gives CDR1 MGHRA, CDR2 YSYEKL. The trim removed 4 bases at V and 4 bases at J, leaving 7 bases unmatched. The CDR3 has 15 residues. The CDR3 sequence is CASSPDREGNQPQHF. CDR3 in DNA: TGCGCCAGCAGCCCAGACAGGGAAGGGAATCAGCCCCAGCATTTT.

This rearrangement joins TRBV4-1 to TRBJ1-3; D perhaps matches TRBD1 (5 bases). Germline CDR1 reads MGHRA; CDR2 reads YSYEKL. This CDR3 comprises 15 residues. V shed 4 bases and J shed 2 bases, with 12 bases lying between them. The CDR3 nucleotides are TGCGCCAGCAGCCGGGACTTTTCTCCTGGAAACACCATATATTTT. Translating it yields CASSRDFSPGNTIYF.

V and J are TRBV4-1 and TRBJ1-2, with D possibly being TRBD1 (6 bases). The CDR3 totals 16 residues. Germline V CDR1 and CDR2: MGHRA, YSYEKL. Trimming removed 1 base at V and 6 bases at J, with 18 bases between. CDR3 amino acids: CASSQVWAYRDDGYTF. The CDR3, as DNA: TGCGCCAGCAGCCAAGTTTGGGCTTACAGGGATGATGGCTACACCTTC.

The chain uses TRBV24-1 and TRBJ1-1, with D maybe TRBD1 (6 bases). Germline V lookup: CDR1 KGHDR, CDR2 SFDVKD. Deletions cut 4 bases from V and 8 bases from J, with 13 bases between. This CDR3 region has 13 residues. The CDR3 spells CATSDPGQPEAFF. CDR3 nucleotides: TGTGCCACCAGTGACCCTGGACAGCCCGAAGCTTTCTTT.

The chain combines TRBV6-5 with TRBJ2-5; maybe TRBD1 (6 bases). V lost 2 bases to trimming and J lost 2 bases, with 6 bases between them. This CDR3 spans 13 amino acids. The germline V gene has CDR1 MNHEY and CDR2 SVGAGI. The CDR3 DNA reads TGTGCCAGCAGTTACACAGGGCAAGAGACCCAGTACTTC. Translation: CASSYTGQETQYF.

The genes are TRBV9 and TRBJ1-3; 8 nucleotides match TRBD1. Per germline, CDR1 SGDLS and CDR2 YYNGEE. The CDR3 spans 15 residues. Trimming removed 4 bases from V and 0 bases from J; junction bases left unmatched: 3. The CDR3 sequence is CASSQDRASGNTIYF. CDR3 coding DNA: TGTGCCAGCAGCCAGGACAGGGCCTCTGGAAACACCATATATTTT.

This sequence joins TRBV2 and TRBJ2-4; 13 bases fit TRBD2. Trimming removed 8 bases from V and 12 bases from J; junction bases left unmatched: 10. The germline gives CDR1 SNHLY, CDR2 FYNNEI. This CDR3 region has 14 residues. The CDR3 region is CASQLAGGPGDQYF. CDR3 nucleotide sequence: TGTGCCAGCCAACTAGCGGGGGGGCCGGGCGATCAGTACTTC.

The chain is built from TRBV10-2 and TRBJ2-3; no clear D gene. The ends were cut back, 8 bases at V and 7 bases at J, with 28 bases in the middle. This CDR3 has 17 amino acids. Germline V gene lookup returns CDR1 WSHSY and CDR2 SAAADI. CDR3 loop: CASRLYPLVILPNTQYF. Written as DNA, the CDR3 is TGCGCCAGCCGCCTATACCCTTTAGTTATTCTCCCGAATACGCAGTATTTT.

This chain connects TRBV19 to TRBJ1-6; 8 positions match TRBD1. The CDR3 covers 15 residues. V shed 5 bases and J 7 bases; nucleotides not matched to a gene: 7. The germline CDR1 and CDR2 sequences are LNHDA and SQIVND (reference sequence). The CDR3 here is CASSSQGARNSPLHF. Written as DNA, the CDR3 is TGTGCCAGTAGTTCTCAGGGGGCGCGGAATTCACCCCTCCACTTT.

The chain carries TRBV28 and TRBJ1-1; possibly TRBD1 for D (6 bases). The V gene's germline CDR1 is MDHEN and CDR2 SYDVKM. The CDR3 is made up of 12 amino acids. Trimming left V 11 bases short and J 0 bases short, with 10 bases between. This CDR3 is CAVQGLNTEAFF. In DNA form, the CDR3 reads TGTGCCGTACAGGGCCTGAACACTGAAGCTTTCTTT.

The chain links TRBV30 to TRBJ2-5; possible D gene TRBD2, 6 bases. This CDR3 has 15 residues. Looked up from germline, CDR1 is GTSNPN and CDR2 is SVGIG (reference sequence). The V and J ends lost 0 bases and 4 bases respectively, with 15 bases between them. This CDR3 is CAWSVPGGEGETQYF. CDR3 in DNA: TGTGCCTGGAGTGTACCAGGAGGGGAAGGAGAGACCCAGTACTTC. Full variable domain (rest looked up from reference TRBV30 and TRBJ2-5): SQTIHQWPATLVQPVGSPLSLECTVEGTSNPNLYWYRQAAGRGLQLLFYSVGIGQISSEVPQNLSASRPQDRQFILSSKKLLLSDSGFYLCAWSVPGGEGETQYFGPGTRLLVL.

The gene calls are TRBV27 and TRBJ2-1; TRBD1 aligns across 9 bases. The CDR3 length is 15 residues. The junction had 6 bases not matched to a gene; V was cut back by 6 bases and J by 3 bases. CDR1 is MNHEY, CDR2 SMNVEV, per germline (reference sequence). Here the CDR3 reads CASRPGQGFYNEQFF. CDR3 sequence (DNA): TGTGCCAGCAGACCGGGACAGGGCTTCTACAATGAGCAGTTCTTC.

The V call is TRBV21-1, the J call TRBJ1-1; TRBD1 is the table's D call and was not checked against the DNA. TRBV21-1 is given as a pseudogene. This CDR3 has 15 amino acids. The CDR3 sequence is CASRPRQLMNTEAFF. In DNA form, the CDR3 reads TGTGCCAGCAGGCCTAGACAGCTTATGAACACTGAAGCTTTCTTT.

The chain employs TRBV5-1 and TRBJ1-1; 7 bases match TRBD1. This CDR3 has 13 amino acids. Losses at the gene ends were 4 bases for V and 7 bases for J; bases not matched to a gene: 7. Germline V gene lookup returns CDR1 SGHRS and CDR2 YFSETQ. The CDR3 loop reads CASSRQGHYEAFF. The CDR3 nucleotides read TGCGCCAGCAGCCGACAGGGCCATTATGAAGCTTTCTTT.

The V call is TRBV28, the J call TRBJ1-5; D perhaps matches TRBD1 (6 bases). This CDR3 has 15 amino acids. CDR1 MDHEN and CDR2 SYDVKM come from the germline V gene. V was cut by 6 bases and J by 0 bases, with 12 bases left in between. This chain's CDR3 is CASRKQGNSNQPQHF. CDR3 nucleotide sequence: TGTGCCAGCAGGAAACAGGGTAATAGCAATCAGCCCCAGCATTTT.

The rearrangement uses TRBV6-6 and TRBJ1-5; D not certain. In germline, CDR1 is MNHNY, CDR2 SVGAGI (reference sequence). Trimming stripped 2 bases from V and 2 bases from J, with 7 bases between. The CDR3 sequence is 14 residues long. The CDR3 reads CASSYRLGNQPQHF. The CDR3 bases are TGTGCCAGCAGTTACCGTCTAGGCAATCAGCCCCAGCATTTT.

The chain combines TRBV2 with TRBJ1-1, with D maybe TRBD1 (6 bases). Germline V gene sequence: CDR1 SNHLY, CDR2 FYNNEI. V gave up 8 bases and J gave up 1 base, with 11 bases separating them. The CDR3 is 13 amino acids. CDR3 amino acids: CASRTEPNTEAFF. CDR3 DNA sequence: TGTGCCAGCCGGACAGAACCGAACACTGAAGCTTTCTTT.

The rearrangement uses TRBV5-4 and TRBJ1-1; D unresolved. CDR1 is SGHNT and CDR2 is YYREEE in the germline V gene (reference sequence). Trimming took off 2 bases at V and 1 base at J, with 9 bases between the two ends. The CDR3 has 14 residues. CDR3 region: CASSFSKENTEAFF. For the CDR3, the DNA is TGTGCCAGCAGCTTCAGTAAAGAGAACACTGAAGCTTTCTTT.